This T cell receptor (beta chain) was recovered during a study of shared clonotypes between healthy human individuals. Findings of the study overall: For naive CD4 cells, 5% to 6.5% of clonotypes were shared across several donors. The study found lower generation probabilities in non-shared clonotypes than in those shared by all four donors. As a rule, naive subsets had a larger estimated richness than memory subsets.

As for this clone: No antigen is known for it.

Deletions cut 5 bases from V and 6 bases from J, with 14 bases between. The CDR3 is made up of 14 amino acids. CDR1 and CDR2 (germline): LNHDA, SQIVND (reference sequence). Assay execution took place at the deep level. TCRdb keeps only in-frame clones here, not all; method: immunoSEQ multiplex PCR. In the table there are millions of clones, less than 95% of which are singletons. Naive CD8 isolation took CD45RO-negative cells positively selected for CCR7 and excluded terminally differentiated effector memory CD45RA+ cells. The chain has TRBV19 and TRBJ1-3; D unresolved. The sequence came from a man aged 18 to 30 in good health. Sample: naive CD8+ T cells sorted from blood. CDR3 protein: CASSSETLTNTIYF. CDR3 DNA: TGTGCCAGTAGTTCGGAGACCTTAACAAACACCATATATTTT.